Following are 25 T cell receptor beta chains from one sample sequenced in a study of blood T cell repertoires in COVID-19. Here immunoSEQ multiplex PCR was the method, and the copy in TCRdb shows in-frame clones only, minus some. The sample carries 180,000 or so clones, under 90% recorded once. Material for sequencing was peripheral blood. Receptor source: a person aged 65 to 79 with COVID-19, enrolled during active disease.

This chain joins TRBV21-1 and TRBJ2-7; the table assigns TRBD1, which was not confirmed against the DNA. TRBV21-1 is deemed a pseudogene. CDR3 length equals 16 residues. CDR3 nucleotides: TGTGCCAGCAGCGTACCCGGGACAGGGGGGTCCTACGAGCAGTACTTC. Translated: CASSVPGTGGSYEQYF.

The genes are TRBV5-5 and TRBJ2-5; possible D gene TRBD2, 5 bases. Trimming shortened V by 2 bases and J by 4 bases, and 9 bases separated the two germline ends. This CDR3 is 13 amino acids long. The germline gives CDR1 SGHKS, CDR2 YYEKEE (reference sequence). The CDR3 protein is CASSFASGETQYF. DNA of the CDR3: TGTGCCAGCAGCTTTGCGAGCGGAGAGACCCAGTACTTC.

V is TRBV7-3 and J is TRBJ2-6, with 11 nucleotides matching TRBD2. Germline values: CDR1 SGHTA, CDR2 FQGTGA. The CDR3 length is 18 residues. After removal of 6 bases from V and 0 bases from J, the junction contained 7 bases not matched to a gene. DNA for the CDR3: TGTGCCAGCAGGGCCACTAGCGGGGGCTACTCTGGGGCCAACGTCCTGACTTTC. Translating it yields CASRATSGGYSGANVLTF.

The chain has TRBV7-2 and TRBJ2-7, with D perhaps TRBD2 (5 bases). CDR1 and CDR2 from the germline V gene are SGHTA and FQGNSA. The CDR3 consists of 13 residues. V lost 5 bases and J lost 7, with 15 bases in between. This chain's CDR3 is CASSPRPGGEQYF. In nucleotides, the CDR3 is TGTGCCAGCAGCCCCAGGCCCGGCGGGGAGCAGTACTTC. The variable domain in full, with the rest retrieved from reference TRBV7-2 and TRBJ2-7, is GAGVSQSPSNKVTEKGKDVELRCDPISGHTALYWYRQSLGQGLEFLIYFQGNSAPDKSGLPSDRFSAERTGGSVSTLTIQRTQQEDSAVYLCASSPRPGGEQYFGPGTRLTVT.

The V gene is TRBV7-9, the J gene TRBJ2-7; the match to TRBD2 covers 10 bases. Germline assignment: CDR1 SEHNR and CDR2 FQNEAQ (reference sequence). The CDR3 has 14 residues. The J segment lost 3 bases and the V segment lost 6 bases, leaving 5 bases of the junction unmatched. As DNA, the CDR3 is TGTGCCAGCAGGCCTACTAGCGGGGTCTACGAGCAGTACTTC. Its translation is CASRPTSGVYEQYF. Combining the CDR3 with reference TRBV7-9 and TRBJ2-7 gives the whole variable domain DTGVSQNPRHKITKRGQNVTFRCDPISEHNRLYWYRQTLGQGPEFLTYFQNEAQLEKSRLLSDRFSAERPKGSFSTLEIQRTEQGDSAMYLCASRPTSGVYEQYFGPGTRLTVT.

The chain employs TRBV4-1 and TRBJ2-5, with 7 bases fitting TRBD1. The CDR3 is 14 amino acids. Looked up from germline, CDR1 is MGHRA and CDR2 is YSYEKL. The V and J ends lost 1 base and 5 bases, in that order; junction bases with no gene match: 4. The CDR3, as DNA: TGCGCCAGCAGCCAAGGACAGGGTTCGGAGACCCAGTACTTC. It translates to CASSQGQGSETQYF.

This clone has only one observation. The gene calls are TRBV5-1 and TRBJ2-7, with 10 bases that match TRBD2. The CDR3 runs to 15 residues. The V and J ends lost 0 bases and 4 bases, in that order; junction bases with no gene match: 4. Germline CDR1 reads SGHRS; CDR2 reads YFSETQ. CDR3 residues: CASSLDPSGSYEQYF. The CDR3 coding sequence is TGCGCCAGCAGCTTGGATCCTAGCGGGAGTTACGAGCAGTACTTC.

V usage is TRBV21-1 and J usage is TRBJ2-3; TRBD1, the table's D call, lacks a check against the DNA. TRBV21-1 corresponds to a pseudogene. The CDR3 contains 17 residues. CDR3 nucleotide sequence: TGTGCCAGCAGCAAAGCGCCGTCGACAGAGTCCACAGATACGCAGTATTTT. Translation gives CASSKAPSTESTDTQYF.

The CDR3 region is CASSEATRVSTDTQYF. For the CDR3, the DNA is TGTGCCAGCAGTGAAGCGACTCGGGTCTCCACAGATACGCAGTATTTT. The chain couples TRBV6-1 to TRBJ2-3; D not certain. This CDR3 region has 16 residues. Trimming cost V 0 bases and J 2 bases, with 12 bases left between them. Germline CDR1 reads MNHNS; CDR2 reads SASEGT.

The chain combines TRBV5-4 with TRBJ2-7, with D unclear. The V gene's germline CDR1 is SGHNT and CDR2 YYREEE (reference sequence). CDR3 size: 15 residues. Trimming pared 0 bases from V and 5 bases from J, leaving 15 bases between. CDR3 DNA sequence: TGTGCCAGCAGCTTGGTTGGGCAGAACAACCACGAGCAGTACTTC. This translates into CASSLVGQNNHEQYF.

The rearrangement links TRBV5-1 to TRBJ2-2, with 9 nucleotides matching TRBD2. The CDR3 runs to 15 residues. Germline CDR1 and CDR2: SGHRS and YFSETQ. Trimming cost V 4 bases and J 5 bases; bases outside gene matches: 6. CDR3 loop: CASSLRTSETGELFF. For the CDR3, the DNA is TGCGCCAGCAGCCTGCGGACTAGCGAAACCGGGGAGCTGTTTTTT.

The gene calls are TRBV18 and TRBJ2-5; TRBD1 is a possible D gene (5 bases). The CDR3 totals 18 residues. Germline V gene data show CDR1 as KGHSH and CDR2 as LQKENI. Trimming removed 2 bases at V and 7 bases at J, with 26 bases between. Here the CDR3 DNA reads TGTGCCAGCTCACCAAGGGCAGACAGTCCTCGAAGATGGAGGACCCAGTACTTC. Translation gives CASSPRADSPRRWRTQYF.

This rearrangement joins TRBV6-5 to TRBJ2-7, with 8 nucleotides matching TRBD2. Germline-derived CDR1 and CDR2 are MNHEY and SVGAGI. There are 14 residues in the CDR3. Germline trimming cut 7 bases from V and 2 bases from J; bases unmatched to any gene: 7. The CDR3 here is CASNPTSGPYEQYF. CDR3 DNA: TGTGCCAGCAACCCTACTAGCGGTCCCTACGAGCAGTACTTC.

The J gene is TRBJ1-2, the V gene TRBV3-1 (or the pseudogene TRBV3-2), with D unclear. CDR3 size: 15 residues. V lost 1 base to trimming and J lost 7 bases, with 16 bases between them. The germline V gene has CDR1 LGHDT and CDR2 YNNKEL (reference sequence). This CDR3 is CASSQVRRHGGGYTF. The CDR3 bases are TGTGCCAGCAGCCAAGTGAGGCGCCACGGTGGTGGCTACACCTTC.

The chain links TRBV5-5 to TRBJ2-2; possibly TRBD2 for D (6 bases). Trimming cost V 0 bases and J 6 bases, with 15 bases left between them. The CDR3 runs to 16 residues. The germline CDR1 and CDR2 sequences are SGHKS and YYEKEE (reference sequence). CDR3 sequence (DNA): TGTGCCAGCAGCTTGGATACCTATCGGGGGTCCGGGGAGCTGTTTTTT. Translated: CASSLDTYRGSGELFF.

The chain links TRBV5-4 to TRBJ2-1; 11 nucleotides align to TRBD2. Germline CDR1 and CDR2: SGHNT and YYREEE (reference sequence). Trimming took 4 bases from V and 6 from J; bases not matched to a gene: 6. The CDR3 runs 15 residues. The CDR3 DNA reads as TGTGCCAGCAGCGGACTAGCGGGCGGAACCAATGAGCAGTTCTTC. This translates into CASSGLAGGTNEQFF.

V usage is TRBV5-6 and J usage is TRBJ2-7; the D is unclear. The CDR3 extends over 14 amino acids. Trimming stripped 4 bases from V and 4 bases from J, with 15 bases between. CDR1 is SGHDT, CDR2 YYEEEE, per germline. The CDR3 region is CASSPTPNSYEQYF. The CDR3 nucleotides read TGTGCCAGCAGCCCTACCCCGAACAGTTACGAGCAGTACTTC.

The gene calls are TRBV9 and TRBJ1-1; weak D call: TRBD1 (6 bases). The CDR3 contains 15 residues. The V end lost 3 bases, the J end lost 0 bases, and 12 bases lay between the germline ends. CDR1 is SGDLS, CDR2 YYNGEE, per germline. The CDR3 reads CASSAGHRVNTEAFF. The CDR3 DNA follows: TGTGCCAGCAGCGCGGGACATCGGGTGAACACTGAAGCTTTCTTT.

The J gene is TRBJ1-4, the V gene TRBV4-3, with D possibly matching TRBD1 (6 bases). Trimming shortened V by 4 bases and J by 6 bases, and 15 bases separated the two germline ends. Germline assignment: CDR1 LGHNA and CDR2 YSLEER. This CDR3 contains 15 residues. CDR3 protein: CASSRTADRDEKLFF. The CDR3 nucleotides are TGCGCCAGCAGCCGAACGGCGGACAGAGATGAAAAACTGTTTTTT.

The V call is TRBV6-1, the J call TRBJ1-2; possibly TRBD1 for D (5 bases). The CDR3 is 16 residues long. CDR1 is MNHNS and CDR2 is SASEGT in the germline V gene. V was clipped by 2 bases and J by 0 bases, with 13 bases between them. In nucleotides, the CDR3 is TGTGCCAGCAGTGAATATAGCGGGACCCCTAACTATGGCTACACCTTC. This codes for CASSEYSGTPNYGYTF.

This chain connects TRBV4-1 to TRBJ2-1; 8 bases fit TRBD2. Germline values: CDR1 MGHRA, CDR2 YSYEKL. The CDR3 consists of 16 residues. Germline trimming cut 1 base from V and 6 bases from J; bases unmatched to any gene: 8. The CDR3 protein is CASSQGWSGGSNEQFF. CDR3 nucleotide sequence: TGCGCCAGCAGCCAAGGCTGGAGCGGGGGTAGCAATGAGCAGTTCTTC.

The sample holds one count of this clone. J is TRBJ1-3 and V is TRBV12-5; 7 nucleotides match TRBD1. Germline CDR1 is LGHNT and CDR2 is FRNRAP. J was trimmed by 0 bases and V by 4 bases; bases with no gene match: 15. The CDR3 covers 19 residues. CDR3 amino acids: CASGYTGDFSSYSGNTIYF. The CDR3 region has the DNA TGTGCTAGTGGTTACACAGGGGATTTCTCTTCGTACTCTGGAAACACCATATATTTT.

The chain links TRBV7-8 to TRBJ2-5; 12 positions match TRBD2. The J segment lost 4 bases and the V segment lost 0 bases, leaving 9 bases of the junction unmatched. This CDR3 has 18 amino acids. The germline V gene encodes CDR1 SGHVS and CDR2 FQNEAQ. In nucleotides, the CDR3 is TGTGCCAGCAGCTTAGCGCCGACTAGCGGGGGATGGGGAGAGACCCAGTACTTC. Translation: CASSLAPTSGGWGETQYF. Based on the CDR3 plus reference TRBV7-8 and TRBJ2-5, the full variable domain is GAGVSQSPRYKVAKRGQDVALRCDPISGHVSLFWYQQALGQGPEFLTYFQNEAQLDKSGLPSDRFFAERPEGSVSTLKIQRTQQEDSAVYLCASSLAPTSGGWGETQYFGPGTRLLVL.

The rearrangement joins TRBV6-2 or TRBV6-3 to TRBJ1-1; D may be TRBD1 (6 bases). With 1 base removed from V and 1 base from J, the gap between germline ends came to 7 bases. Germline values: CDR1 MNHEY, CDR2 SVGEGT. The CDR3 runs to 14 residues. Written as DNA, the CDR3 is TGTGCCAGCAGTTACTTACAGGGGAACACTGAAGCTTTCTTT. Translating it yields CASSYLQGNTEAFF.

The V gene is TRBV4-1, the J gene TRBJ2-5; D is possibly TRBD1 (5 bases). Trimming pared 0 bases from V and 5 bases from J, leaving 10 bases between. Germline CDR1 reads MGHRA; CDR2 reads YSYEKL. The CDR3 is made up of 14 amino acids. The CDR3: CASSQDPGSETQYF. DNA of the CDR3: TGCGCCAGCAGCCAAGACCCAGGGTCTGAGACCCAGTACTTC.